This TCR beta chain appears in the sequencing data of a study of vaccination and CD4 T cells after COVID-19. Study at large: By nasal swab PCR, the convalescent patients were SARS-CoV-2 positive, with ten or so mild cases and one severe. The stimulating agents, overlapping spike peptides, came from SARS-CoV-2, HCoV-NL63, HCoV-OC43 and HCoV-229E. Study-wide results and limits: Relatively small numbers of convalescent patients were studied, with no early post-infection timepoints included.

Described treatment: approximately 11-day PBMC culture with coronavirus spike peptide pools or control peptides (ViraFEST assay). For ViraFEST, peptide pools expanded antigen-specific T cells, after which the TCRs were sequenced. This CDR3 is 16 amino acids long. Germline V gene data show CDR1 as DFQATT and CDR2 as SNEGSKA (reference sequence). After removal of 3 bases from V and 0 bases from J, the junction contained 5 bases not matched to a gene. The Oncomine TCR Beta short-read assay generated sequence data from the DNA of cultured CD4+ T cells. TCRdb used MiXCR to reprocess the PCR reads, holding one entry per CDR3 protein. Here the sample spans fewer than 12,000 distinct CDR3 sequences, 55% to 60% being singletons. As for this clonotype: What it binds is not known.

The sequence was obtained from a human donor who had recovered from COVID-19. The rearrangement joins TRBV20-1 to TRBJ2-6; 7 bases are a match to TRBD2. The sample taken for sequencing was CD4+ T cells from blood, cultured in vitro. This chain's CDR3 is CSARGGGSSGANVLTF. The DNA for the CDR3 is TGCAGTGCTAGGGGGGGAGGGAGCTCTGGGGCCAACGTCCTGACTTTC.